This TCR beta chain stems from a study of T-cell memory formation after mild COVID-19. Study background: Clusters of TCRs were largely donor specific.

Whole-study findings and limits: CD4/CD8 balance characterized clones contracting day 15 to 85, and CD4+ skew characterized later expanders. Mainly CM and EM harbored the contracting CD4+ clones; mainly EMRA harbored the CD8+ ones.

TCRdb reprocessed the 5' RACE reads with MiXCR, giving one entry per CDR3 protein. In the table there are 350,000 to 450,000 distinct CDR3 sequences, around 27% of which are singletons. Worth noting for this clonotype: No antigen is known for it.

This CDR3 comprises 17 residues. The ends were cut back, 5 bases at V and 2 bases at J, with 20 bases in the middle. Sequenced material: PBMCs or a T cell subset sorted from them (not recorded which). The receptor was isolated from an adult woman who had mild COVID-19 (a few samples of this study predate the infection). Cell type and time point are not known. The V and J genes are TRBV12-3 or TRBV12-4 and TRBJ2-3, with TRBD1 as a possible D gene (6 bases). The CDR3 DNA sequence: TGTGCCAGCAGTCCCCAGGGGAGACCGACAGCCACAGATACGCAGTATTTT. Its translation: CASSPQGRPTATDTQYF.